These 29 T cell receptor beta chains were all obtained from the same sample, sequenced in a study of regulatory T cells in long-lasting Graves disease. The time point here: newly diagnosed GD, antithyroid drugs for less than 3 months. From PBMCs, RNA was extracted and then used to make the TCR library. iRepertoire HTBI primers and Arm-PCR of CDR3 regions built TCR beta libraries. TCRdb ran MiXCR on the multiplex PCR reads and lists one entry per CDR3 protein. The sample has under 800,000 distinct CDR3 sequences; around 15% are singletons. The same sample was also studied in work on T cells in Graves' hyperthyroidism and ophthalmopathy.

The material was peripheral blood mononuclear cells (PBMCs), obtained at new diagnosis, from a patient treated with antithyroid drugs. Every receptor here comes from a woman aged 25 to 39 with Graves disease.

A few counts support this clonotype. The chain has TRBV29-1 and TRBJ1-4; no firm D call. The CDR3 extends over 13 amino acids. Trimming shortened V by 7 bases and J by 8 bases, and 17 bases separated the two germline ends. Germline lookup yields CDR1 SQVTM and CDR2 ANQGSEA. Here the CDR3 reads CSATGLASEKLFF. CDR3 DNA: TGCAGCGCTACCGGACTAGCCAGCGAAAAACTGTTTTTT.

In its sample, this clonotype was seen many times. V and J are TRBV6-1 and TRBJ2-7; 9 nucleotides align to TRBD2. CDR1 is MNHNS and CDR2 is SASEGT in the germline V gene. CDR3 length equals 13 residues. After removal of 7 bases from V and 2 bases from J, the junction contained 3 bases not matched to a gene. The CDR3, as DNA: TGTGCCAGCAAGCTAGCGGGAACCTACGAGCAGTACTTC. As protein: CASKLAGTYEQYF.

The V and J genes are TRBV9 and TRBJ2-1, with 12 bases matching TRBD1. The CDR3 has 17 amino acids. Germline assignment: CDR1 SGDLS and CDR2 YYNGEE. Trimming at V came to 7 bases and at J to 4 bases, leaving 12 bases not matched to a gene. The CDR3 sequence: CASAGTGGAFGYNEQFF. The CDR3 DNA reads TGTGCCAGCGCTGGGACAGGGGGCGCCTTTGGATACAATGAGCAGTTCTTC. Filled out from reference TRBV9 and TRBJ2-1, the complete variable domain reads DSGVTQTPKHLITATGQRVTLRCSPRSGDLSVYWYQQSLDQGLQFLIQYYNGEERAKGNILERFSAQQFPDLHSELNLSSLELGDSALYFCASAGTGGAFGYNEQFFGPGTRLTVL.

The rearrangement uses TRBV19 and TRBJ1-1; D not certain. The germline V gene encodes CDR1 LNHDA and CDR2 SQIVND (reference sequence). Trimming left V 10 bases short and J 1 base short, with 13 bases between. This CDR3 region has 13 residues. CDR3 amino acids: CAIAPRGNTEAFF. The CDR3 coding sequence is TGTGCCATTGCCCCTCGCGGGAACACTGAAGCTTTCTTT.

This clonotype was detected a few times. The J gene is TRBJ2-1, the V gene TRBV7-3; TRBD2 is a possible D gene (5 bases). The germline V gene encodes CDR1 SGHTA and CDR2 FQGTGA. The CDR3 extends over 15 amino acids. Trimming left V 1 base short and J 6 bases short, with 13 bases between. The CDR3 DNA reads TGTGCCAGCAGCTTAATACTAGGAACGAGCAATGAGCAGTTCTTC. Residues: CASSLILGTSNEQFF.

The chain is built from TRBV10-2 and TRBJ1-5, with D perhaps matching TRBD1 (5 bases). CDR1 is WSHSY and CDR2 is SAAADI in the germline V gene. Between the trimmed V and J ends, which lost 1 base and 9 bases, there was a span of 7 bases. This CDR3 has 12 residues. Here the CDR3 reads CASSEWGGPQHF. The CDR3 nucleotides read TGCGCCAGCAGTGAGTGGGGCGGGCCCCAGCATTTT.

This clonotype was picked up many times. This chain connects TRBV30 to TRBJ1-1; D is ambiguous. Germline V lookup: CDR1 GTSNPN, CDR2 SVGIG (reference sequence). V lost 3 bases, J lost 9 bases, and 11 bases lay in between. This CDR3 has 11 residues. This CDR3 is CAWSDRDKAFF. In DNA, the CDR3 is TGTGCCTGGAGCGATCGCGACAAAGCTTTCTTT.

This clonotype was seen a handful of times. The chain employs TRBV10-2 and TRBJ2-7; a possible D gene is TRBD2 (6 bases). The CDR3 runs to 14 residues. Trimming shortened V by 6 bases and J by 7 bases, and 19 bases separated the two germline ends. CDR1 is WSHSY, CDR2 SAAADI, per germline. This chain's CDR3 is CASRDKRASGEQYF. The CDR3 DNA is TGCGCCAGCAGAGATAAGCGGGCATCGGGAGAGCAGTACTTC.

This clonotype was detected a few times. V and J are TRBV24-1 and TRBJ1-2; the match to TRBD1 covers 10 bases. The CDR3 spans 15 residues. Looked up from germline, CDR1 is KGHDR and CDR2 is SFDVKD. V lost 7 bases and J lost 6; bases outside the gene matches: 10. CDR3: CATRTGTGETDGYTF. The DNA of the CDR3 is TGTGCCACCAGAACCGGGACAGGGGAAACGGATGGCTACACCTTC.

In this sample, this clonotype turned up a few times. The J gene is TRBJ1-3, the V gene TRBV5-1; possibly TRBD1 for D (6 bases). The CDR3 runs to 15 residues. The V end was cut by 3 bases, the J end by 0 bases, with 10 bases between. Looked up from germline, CDR1 is SGHRS and CDR2 is YFSETQ. The CDR3 sequence: CASSWTASSGNTIYF. Written as DNA, the CDR3 is TGCGCCAGCAGCTGGACAGCAAGCTCTGGAAACACCATATATTTT.

V usage is TRBV20-1 and J usage is TRBJ1-6; D unresolved. V dropped 7 bases and J dropped 9 bases, with 22 bases sitting between them. The CDR3 covers 15 residues. CDR1 is DFQATT and CDR2 is SNEGSKA in the germline V gene (reference sequence). CDR3 DNA sequence: TGCAGTGTTACAATCCGGGCGGGGAGCACTTCACCCCTCCACTTT. This encodes CSVTIRAGSTSPLHF.

V usage is TRBV5-1 and J usage is TRBJ2-5, with D tentatively TRBD1 or TRBD2 (5 bases each). Trimming cost V 0 bases and J 4 bases, with 10 bases left between them. Germline assignment: CDR1 SGHRS and CDR2 YFSETQ. The CDR3 extends over 14 amino acids. For the CDR3, the DNA is TGCGCCAGCAGCTTGGCGGTGGGACGAGAGACCCAGTACTTC. This sequence encodes CASSLAVGRETQYF.

At least ten counts were recorded for this clonotype. The rearrangement links TRBV6-2 or TRBV6-3 to TRBJ1-6, with 10 bases identical to TRBD1. CDR3 size: 15 residues. The V gene's germline CDR1 is MNHEY and CDR2 SVGEGT. J gave up 9 bases and V 0 bases, and 2 bases lay outside the gene matches. The CDR3 spells CASSYSRTGGSPLHF. In DNA, the CDR3 is TGTGCCAGCAGTTACTCCCGGACAGGGGGTTCACCCCTCCACTTT.

The chain uses TRBV7-9 and TRBJ1-2; D is unresolved. The V and J ends lost 5 bases and 8 bases respectively, with 18 bases between them. CDR1 and CDR2 from the germline V gene are SEHNR and FQNEAQ (reference sequence). The CDR3 has 14 amino acids. The CDR3 spells CASSPQQEAGGYTF. CDR3 coding DNA: TGTGCCAGCAGCCCACAACAAGAGGCAGGCGGCTACACCTTC.

This clonotype was seen ten or more times. V gene TRBV10-3 combines with J gene TRBJ1-2; 9 bases match TRBD1. V shed 7 bases, J shed 6 bases, and the junction held 6 bases outside the gene matches. CDR1 is ENHRY and CDR2 is SYGVKD in the germline V gene. The length of the CDR3 is 13 residues. The CDR3 region has the DNA TGTGCCATCACCGGGACAGGGAAGGATGGCTACACCTTC. This sequence encodes CAITGTGKDGYTF.

The chain combines TRBV6-4 with TRBJ2-7, with D possibly TRBD1 on 7 matching bases. The CDR3 sequence is 16 residues long. V dropped 2 bases and J dropped 6 bases, with 20 bases sitting between them. Germline loops: CDR1 MRHNA, CDR2 SNTAGT. This CDR3 reads CASSDPTGEDTTEQYF. The CDR3 nucleotides are TGTGCCAGCAGTGACCCTACAGGGGAGGATACGACCGAGCAGTACTTC.

The chain couples TRBV6-1 to TRBJ2-3; D gene uncertain. This CDR3 has 13 residues. V dropped 8 bases and J dropped 1 base, with 10 bases sitting between them. Germline values: CDR1 MNHNS, CDR2 SASEGT. The CDR3 sequence is CASANGGTDTQYF. CDR3 nucleotides: TGTGCCAGCGCAAATGGGGGCACAGATACGCAGTATTTT.

The sample holds many counts of this clonotype. This rearrangement joins TRBV7-2 to TRBJ2-7; D call uncertain. This CDR3 is 14 amino acids long. The germline gives CDR1 SGHTA, CDR2 FQGNSA. Deletions cut 0 bases from V and 6 bases from J, with 12 bases between. The CDR3 region is CASSLALTTGEQYF. CDR3 DNA: TGTGCCAGCAGCTTAGCCCTTACTACCGGCGAGCAGTACTTC.

The gene calls are TRBV19 and TRBJ2-7; no clear D gene. CDR3 length: 14 amino acids. In germline, CDR1 is LNHDA, CDR2 SQIVND (reference sequence). Deletions cut 2 bases from V and 0 bases from J, with 8 bases between. The DNA for the CDR3 is TGTGCCAGTAGTATAAAGGGTACCTCCTACGAGCAGTACTTC. Translated: CASSIKGTSYEQYF.

This clonotype turned up a few times. V usage is TRBV28 and J usage is TRBJ2-7; 10 bases map to TRBD1. After removal of 6 bases from V and 7 bases from J, the junction contained 9 bases not matched to a gene. Germline V gives CDR1 MDHEN, CDR2 SYDVKM. This CDR3 spans 14 amino acids. CDR3 DNA sequence: TGTGCCAGCAGACCGGGACAGGGGAAGGGGGAGCAGTACTTC. Its protein is CASRPGQGKGEQYF.

V is TRBV5-1 and J is TRBJ2-5, with TRBD1 matching over 12 bases. Germline CDR1 and CDR2: SGHRS and YFSETQ. V dropped 4 bases and J dropped 3; count of bases not matched to a gene: 4. This CDR3 contains 15 residues. The CDR3 sequence is CASSPGTGGEETQYF. In DNA, the CDR3 is TGCGCCAGCAGCCCCGGGACAGGGGGCGAAGAGACCCAGTACTTC.

This clonotype was detected ten times or more. This chain uses TRBV2 with TRBJ2-4; D is perhaps TRBD1 or TRBD2 (8 bases each). CDR3 size: 16 residues. Trimming removed 6 bases at V and 7 bases at J, with 22 bases between. Germline V gives CDR1 SNHLY, CDR2 FYNNEI. The CDR3: CASRGGQEAGANIQYF. DNA of the CDR3: TGTGCCAGCAGGGGGGGACAGGAAGCGGGAGCCAACATTCAGTACTTC.

This clonotype was seen at least ten times. This chain connects TRBV28 to TRBJ2-1; 10 bases line up with TRBD2. The CDR3 is 15 residues long. The ends lost 6 bases at V and 1 base at J; junction bases unmatched: 3. Germline V lookup: CDR1 MDHEN, CDR2 SYDVKM. As DNA, the CDR3 is TGTGCCAGCAGGTCAGCGGGAGGGTCCTACAATGAGCAGTTCTTC. This translates into CASRSAGGSYNEQFF.

Concerning this clonotype itself: A much larger clone differs by one base, so this may be a read error. This chain links TRBV12-3 or TRBV12-4 with TRBJ1-4, with D tentatively TRBD1 (6 bases). The CDR3 covers 14 residues. Deletions cut 6 bases from V and 7 bases from J, with 15 bases between. Written as DNA, the CDR3 is TGTGCCAGCAGGGCAGGGGCGGTTGGTGAAAAACTGTTTTTT. This translates into CASRAGAVGEKLFF.

The chain has TRBV19 and TRBJ1-5; 8 nucleotides align to TRBD1. The CDR3 has 15 amino acids. The V segment lost 6 bases and the J segment 6 bases; nucleotides outside the gene matches: 10. Germline V gene data show CDR1 as LNHDA and CDR2 as SQIVND (reference sequence). The DNA of the CDR3 is TGTGCCAGTAGGACCAGGGGGCAAGAGGGTCAGCCCCAGCATTTT. This codes for CASRTRGQEGQPQHF.

This clonotype was detected ten times or more. The chain combines TRBV3-1 with TRBJ1-6, with D hard to call. CDR3 length equals 13 residues. The germline V gene has CDR1 LGHDT and CDR2 YNNKEL (reference sequence). V dropped 1 base and J dropped 7 bases, with 5 bases sitting between them. CDR3 amino acids: CASSQVENSPLHF. The CDR3 region has the DNA TGTGCCAGCAGCCAAGTGGAAAATTCACCCCTCCACTTT.

This clonotype was detected ten times or more. This chain links TRBV28 with TRBJ2-5; perhaps TRBD2 as D (6 bases). The V gene lost 10 bases and the J gene lost 2 bases, with 17 bases spanning the gap. The germline CDR1 and CDR2 sequences are MDHEN and SYDVKM. The CDR3 runs to 14 residues. The CDR3 DNA reads as TGTGCCACCGCTGGAGGGGAAGGGCAAGAGACCCAGTACTTC. It specifies CATAGGEGQETQYF.

This clonotype was seen repeatedly, ten times or more. The chain links TRBV5-1 to TRBJ1-1, with D unresolved. Germline CDR1 is SGHRS and CDR2 is YFSETQ. Trimming pared 0 bases from V and 4 bases from J, leaving 10 bases between. This CDR3 region has 14 residues. Written as DNA, the CDR3 is TGCGCCAGCAGCTTGGCCGCAATAAGCACTGAAGCTTTCTTT. Protein: CASSLAAISTEAFF.

This clonotype was seen a few times. The V and J genes are TRBV5-1 and TRBJ1-1, with D unclear. Germline CDR1 and CDR2: SGHRS and YFSETQ. Trimming removed 6 bases at V and 0 bases at J, with 12 bases between. This CDR3 is built from 14 residues. DNA of the CDR3: TGCGCCAGCAACGAGGGTGTTGTGAACACTGAAGCTTTCTTT. Encoded protein: CASNEGVVNTEAFF.